The subject of this entry is one T cell receptor (beta chain). Antigen: not known. Time point given: newly diagnosed GD, antithyroid drugs for less than 3 months. PBMC RNA was the source of the TCR library. This entry comes from a study of regulatory T cells in long-lasting Graves disease. The length of the CDR3 is 18 residues. CDR1 and CDR2 from the germline V gene are MNHNS and SASEGT. With V trimmed by 5 bases and J by 2 bases, 14 bases remained unmatched. Relying on iRepertoire HTBI primers and Arm-PCR of CDR3 regions, the team built TCR beta libraries. TCRdb re-called the multiplex PCR reads with MiXCR, one entry per CDR3 protein. The repertoire includes approximately 460,000 distinct CDR3 sequences, around 17% of them detected once, and about 10% sits in the top ten. General study points: Persistent patients had more shared public clonotypes (approximately 2,700) than new patients (around 950).

The sample also formed part of further work on T cells in Graves' hyperthyroidism and ophthalmopathy.

This sequence was found in a woman under 40 with Graves disease. The rearrangement joins TRBV6-1 to TRBJ1-2, with 10 bases identical to TRBD1. The input for sequencing was peripheral blood mononuclear cells (PBMCs), taken at new diagnosis, from a patient treated with antithyroid drugs. The CDR3 DNA sequence: TGTGCCAGCAGTACCGACCGAGCCGGGACAGGGGAGAACTATGGCTACACCTTC. The encoded protein is CASSTDRAGTGENYGYTF.